This T cell receptor (beta chain) was profiled in a study of cytomegalovirus exposure and HLA in healthy donors. Broader study findings: Fewer N-insertions (relative to the roughly 670-donor mean) were reportedly seen in an Asian-associated ancestry cluster in a later analysis. Sequencing depth roughly uniform across donors was assumed in presence/absence analyses. Links to common viral pathogens appeared, in a later analysis, for several of the most significant clusters.

The CDR3 is made up of 15 amino acids. Germline V lookup: CDR1 SGHRS, CDR2 YFSETQ. V lost 4 bases and J lost 11; bases outside the gene matches: 15. The PCR used 60 Vbeta and 13 Jbeta primers. Assay: immunoSEQ multiplex PCR; the TCRdb copy retains only in-frame clones and omits some. Of under 90,000 clones listed, less than 85% are singletons. In the case of this clone: What it binds is unknown.

The sequence came from a woman in her forties or fifties in good health and CMV-seropositive. What was sequenced was PBMCs. This chain links TRBV5-1 with TRBJ2-5; 9 bases map to TRBD1. CDR3 loop: CASSQTAGTGREQYF. In DNA, the CDR3 is TGCGCCAGCAGCCAAACCGCCGGGACAGGGCGGGAGCAGTACTTC.